The 7 T cell receptor beta chains reported below all come from one sample, sequenced in a study of shared clonotypes between healthy human individuals. Here immunoSEQ multiplex PCR was the method, and the copy in TCRdb shows in-frame clones only, minus some. The data hold over 950,000 clones, with 60% to 80% observed a single time. Sequencing input: memory CD4+ T cells from PBMCs. The sample's subset: CD45RA-negative fraction. The receptor set was obtained from a man between 18 and 35 years old in good health. Some clones in this sample may be carry-over from other donors' samples.

V and J are TRBV5-4 and TRBJ1-3, with 7 nucleotides matching TRBD1. Germline V CDR1 and CDR2: SGHNT, YYREEE (reference sequence). V gave up 4 bases and J gave up 4 bases; unmatched junction bases: 2. CDR3 length: 13 amino acids. Here the CDR3 reads CASSADRGNTIYF. In nucleotides, the CDR3 is TGTGCCAGCAGCGCGGACAGGGGAAACACCATATATTTT.

The chain couples TRBV19 to TRBJ1-1; D is ambiguous. The CDR3 runs to 14 residues. V lost 1 base to trimming and J lost 0 bases, with 6 bases between them. Germline assignment: CDR1 LNHDA and CDR2 SQIVND (reference sequence). The CDR3 loop is CASSIVPMNTEAFF. The CDR3 nucleotides are TGTGCCAGTAGTATAGTCCCAATGAACACTGAAGCTTTCTTT.

This clone was seen a few times. This same CDR3 is encoded by further DNA sequences in the sample. This chain connects TRBV14 to TRBJ2-4; D is uncertain. The CDR3 is made up of 12 amino acids. The germline V gene encodes CDR1 SGHDN and CDR2 FVKESK. Trimming removed 2 bases at V and 7 bases at J, with 6 bases between. CDR3 amino acids: CASSQSGNIQYF. DNA of the CDR3: TGTGCCAGCAGCCAATCGGGTAACATTCAGTACTTC.

The chain couples TRBV27 to TRBJ2-2, with 7 nucleotides matching TRBD1. The length of the CDR3 is 17 residues. The germline CDR1 and CDR2 sequences are MNHEY and SMNVEV (reference sequence). V gave up 10 bases and J gave up 5 bases; unmatched junction bases: 19. In DNA, the CDR3 is TGTGCCACCCTGTCGAGAGGGGGCTTGTTAAGGACCGGGGAGCTGTTTTTT. Translating gives CATLSRGGLLRTGELFF.

The DNA of the CDR3 is TGTGCCAGCAGTTACGGTAGCGGATTCTCCTACAATGAGCAGTTCTTC. Its protein is CASSYGSGFSYNEQFF. The chain links TRBV6-5 to TRBJ2-1, with TRBD2 as a possible D gene (6 bases). Per germline, CDR1 MNHEY and CDR2 SVGAGI. This CDR3 is 16 amino acids long. With 2 bases removed from V and 0 bases from J, the gap between germline ends came to 11 bases.

In its sample, this clone was seen many times. The rearrangement links TRBV11-2 to TRBJ2-3; 8 bases are a match to TRBD2. Germline assignment: CDR1 SGHAT and CDR2 FQNNGV. The CDR3 sequence is 16 residues long. Trimming removed 4 bases from V and 2 bases from J; junction bases left unmatched: 8. The CDR3 sequence is CASSSRIAGPTDTQYF. CDR3 nucleotides: TGTGCCAGCAGCTCCCGAATAGCGGGGCCCACAGATACGCAGTATTTT.

The chain recombines TRBV7-8 with TRBJ2-3; 9 positions agree with TRBD1. The CDR3 consists of 14 residues. The germline V gene encodes CDR1 SGHVS and CDR2 FQNEAQ. Unmatched junction bases numbered 1, after V lost 5 bases and J lost 1 base. The CDR3, as DNA: TGTGCCAGCAGCAGGGACAGGGGCACAGATACGCAGTATTTT. It translates to CASSRDRGTDTQYF.